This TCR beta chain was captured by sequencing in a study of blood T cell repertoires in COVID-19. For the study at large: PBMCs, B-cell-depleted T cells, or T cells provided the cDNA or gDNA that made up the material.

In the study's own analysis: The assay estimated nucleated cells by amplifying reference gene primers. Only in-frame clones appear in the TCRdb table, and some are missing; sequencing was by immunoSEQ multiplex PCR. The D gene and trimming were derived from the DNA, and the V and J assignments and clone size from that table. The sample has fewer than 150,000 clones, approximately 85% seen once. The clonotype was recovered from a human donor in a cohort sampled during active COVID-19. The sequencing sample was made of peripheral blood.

The CDR3 DNA is TGTGCCAGTAGTATAGAGTCTGCGGGAGGTAGCACAGATACGCAGTATTTT. It translates to CASSIESAGGSTDTQYF. The J gene is TRBJ2-3, the V gene TRBV19; 8 nucleotides align to TRBD2. The CDR3 contains 17 residues. Germline assignment: CDR1 LNHDA and CDR2 SQIVND (reference sequence). Losses at the gene ends were 0 bases for V and 0 bases for J; bases not matched to a gene: 5.